This T cell receptor (beta chain) was captured in a study of blood T cell repertoires in COVID-19. Libraries were prepared by immunoSEQ multiplex PCR; TCRdb keeps only in-frame clonotypes and omits some of them. The sample yields more than 300,000 clones, around four fifths seen once. The germline V gene has CDR1 LGHDT and CDR2 YNNKEL (reference sequence). CDR3 length: 17 residues. The junction had 14 bases not matched to a gene; V was cut back by 3 bases and J by 12 bases. The receptor was isolated from a woman aged 45-59 years with acute or convalescent COVID-19. Sequencing used peripheral blood. The chain links TRBV3-1 (or the pseudogene TRBV3-2) to TRBJ2-1, with TRBD2 identical over 13 bases. The CDR3 nucleotides read TGTGCCAGCAGCCATGCTCGCACCGGGACTAGCGGGGATAGGCAGTTCTTC. Protein: CASSHARTGTSGDRQFF.